The entry below gives a single T cell receptor beta chain sequence along with its context. V lost 0 bases to trimming and J lost 1 base, with 7 bases between them. This CDR3 spans 14 amino acids. Germline V gives CDR1 SGHRS, CDR2 YFSETQ. Thyroid surgery had not been preceded by any treatment in any patient. This sample is part of a study of metastatic and nonmetastatic thyroid tumors. Across the whole study: Patients with malignant and benign thyroid disease provided blood and tumor or nodule tissue, whose repertoires were compared.

TCRdb redid the clone calls on the PCR reads using MiXCR. The data contain some 28,000 clones, 15% to 20% of them seen just once; the ten biggest clones take up 4.7%. The sequencing sample was made of blood. The sequence was collected from a female donor with papillary thyroid cancer or a benign thyroid nodule (not recorded which). Some clones in this sample may be carry-over from other donors' samples. J is TRBJ1-1 and V is TRBV5-1, with D hard to call. This CDR3 is CASSLGAGNTEAFF. CDR3 coding DNA: TGCGCCAGCAGCTTGGGGGCCGGGAACACTGAAGCTTTCTTT. Complete variable domain (other parts from reference TRBV5-1 and TRBJ1-1): KAGVTQTPRYLIKTRGQQVTLSCSPISGHRSVSWYQQTPGQGLQFLFEYFSETQRNKGNFPGRFSGRQFSNSRSEMNVSTLELGDSALYLCASSLGAGNTEAFFGQGTRLTVV.